Below, one T cell receptor beta chain is given with its context. Authors' analysis steps: Using reference gene primer amplification, nucleated cell counts were estimated. The repertoire was sequenced with immunoSEQ multiplex PCR; TCRdb's copy has only in-frame clones and lacks some. That table gives V, J and clone size, and the DNA gave D and trimming. Of just over 300,000 clones detected, 89% appear once; the ten largest clones hold about 1.7%. During active infection, Seattle patients enrolled and were then monitored through disease. These data originate in a study of blood T cell repertoires in COVID-19. Study as a whole: Spain, Italy and the United States supplied samples that represented acute and convalescent COVID-19.

The V gene end was trimmed by 6 bases and the J gene end by 2 bases; junction bases not matched to a gene: 5. The CDR3 has 14 amino acids. Germline V gives CDR1 LNHDA, CDR2 SQIVND (reference sequence). Source material: peripheral blood. The V call is TRBV19, the J call TRBJ2-7, with 9 bases fitting TRBD1. This TCR came from a woman aged 25 to 39 with COVID-19, enrolled during active disease. The CDR3 nucleotides read TGTGCCAGTAGCGCGACAGGGGGGGCCTACGAGCAGTACTTC. It codes for CASSATGGAYEQYF.